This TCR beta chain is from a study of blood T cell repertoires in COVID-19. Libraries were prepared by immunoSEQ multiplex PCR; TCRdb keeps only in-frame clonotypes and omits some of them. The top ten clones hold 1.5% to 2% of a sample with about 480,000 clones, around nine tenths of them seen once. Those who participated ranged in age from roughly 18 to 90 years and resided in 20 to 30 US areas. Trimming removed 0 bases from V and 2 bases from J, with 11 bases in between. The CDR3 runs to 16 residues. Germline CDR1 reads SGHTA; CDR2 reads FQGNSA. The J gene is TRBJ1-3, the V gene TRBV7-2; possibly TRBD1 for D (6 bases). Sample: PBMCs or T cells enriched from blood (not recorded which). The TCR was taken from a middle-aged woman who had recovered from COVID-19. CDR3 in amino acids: CASSLAGHQTGNTIYF. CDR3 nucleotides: TGTGCCAGCAGCTTAGCGGGACATCAGACTGGAAACACCATATATTTT.